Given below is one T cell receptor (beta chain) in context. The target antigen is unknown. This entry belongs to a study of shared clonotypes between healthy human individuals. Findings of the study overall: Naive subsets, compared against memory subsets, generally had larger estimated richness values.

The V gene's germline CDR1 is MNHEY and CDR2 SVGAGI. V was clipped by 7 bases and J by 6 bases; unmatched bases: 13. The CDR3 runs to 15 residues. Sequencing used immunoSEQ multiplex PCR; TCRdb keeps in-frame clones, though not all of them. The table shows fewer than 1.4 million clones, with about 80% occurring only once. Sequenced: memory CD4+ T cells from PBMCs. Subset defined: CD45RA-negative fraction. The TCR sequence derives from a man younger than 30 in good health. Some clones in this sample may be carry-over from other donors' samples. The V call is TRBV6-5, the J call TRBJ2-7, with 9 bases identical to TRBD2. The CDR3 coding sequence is TGTGCCAGCACCCCCCTGGTAGCGGGAGTGGGCGAGCAGTACTTC. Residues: CASTPLVAGVGEQYF.